The clone carrying this T cell receptor (beta chain) was seen more than once but under ten times. The CDR3 consists of 15 residues. The ends were cut back, 0 bases at V and 3 bases at J, with 12 bases in the middle. Germline V CDR1 and CDR2: SGHRS, YFSETQ. The data were taken from a study of blood T cells in healthy people across ages. For the second PCR, which ran for about 6 to 12 cycles, a sample-barcoded 5' primer and a J-beta primer mix were used. TCRdb itself ran the 5' RACE reads through MiXCR, one entry per CDR3 protein. This sample yields more than 750,000 distinct CDR3 sequences, of which about 28% are seen a single time; 10% to 13% belongs to the top ten. The sample was also linked to a second study, of T cells of mothers and their children. That paper adds: There was no detection of any persistent microchimeric T cell clones.

This rearrangement joins TRBV5-1 to TRBJ1-1, with D perhaps matching TRBD1 (5 bases). Material for sequencing was blood. This TCR was recovered from a woman aged 40 to 50 in good health. CDR3 in DNA: TGCGCCAGCAGCTTGGAAGGTGGGGGGTACACTGAAGCTTTCTTT. Translated: CASSLEGGGYTEAFF.